This T cell receptor (beta chain) was recovered during a study of cytomegalovirus exposure and HLA in healthy donors. 60 Vbeta and 13 Jbeta primers were used in PCR. TCRdb's table, derived via immunoSEQ multiplex PCR, lists solely in-frame clones and lacks some. Counted here are roughly 200,000 clones, roughly 80% occurring once; the ten biggest clones make up 0.5% to 0.8%. On this clone itself: Its antigen is not identified.

Study outcomes and limitations: Analysis was performed later, and it showed HLA-associated TCR beta chains to be more clonally expanded than equally common others.

Looked up from germline, CDR1 is KGHSH and CDR2 is LQKENI. The CDR3 is 15 amino acids. V lost 3 bases to trimming and J lost 6 bases, with 18 bases between them. This chain links TRBV18 with TRBJ2-7; a possible D gene is TRBD2 (6 bases). The sequence was obtained from a boy between 10 and 17 years old in good health and CMV-seronegative. Sequenced material: PBMCs. The DNA of the CDR3 is TGTGCCAGCTCACCTGTGGCAGGGACTCAACTCGAGCAGTACTTC. This gives the protein CASSPVAGTQLEQYF.